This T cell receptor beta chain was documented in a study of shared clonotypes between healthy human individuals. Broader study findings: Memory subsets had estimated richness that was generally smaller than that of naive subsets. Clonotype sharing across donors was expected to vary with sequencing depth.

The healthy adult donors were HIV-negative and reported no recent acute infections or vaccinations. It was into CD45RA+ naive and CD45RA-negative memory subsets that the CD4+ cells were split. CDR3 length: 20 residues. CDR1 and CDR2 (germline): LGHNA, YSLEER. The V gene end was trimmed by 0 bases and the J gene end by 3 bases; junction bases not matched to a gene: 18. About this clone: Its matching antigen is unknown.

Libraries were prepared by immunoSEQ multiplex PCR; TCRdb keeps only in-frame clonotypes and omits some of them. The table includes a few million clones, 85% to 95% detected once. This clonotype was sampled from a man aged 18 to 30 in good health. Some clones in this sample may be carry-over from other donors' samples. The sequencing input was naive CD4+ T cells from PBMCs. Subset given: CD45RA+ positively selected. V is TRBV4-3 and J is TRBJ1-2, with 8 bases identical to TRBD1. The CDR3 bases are TGCGCCAGCAGCCAAGATATTTTGGGGTCTCCGACAGGGGAGCACTATGGCTACACCTTC. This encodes CASSQDILGSPTGEHYGYTF.